The T cell receptor beta chain described here comes from a study of cytomegalovirus exposure and HLA in healthy donors. Study-wide context: An earlier analysis found 95 million to 140 million unique TCR beta sequences from approximately 200 million T cells.

Findings and caveats of the study: A later analysis showed HLA-associated TCR beta chains outstripping equally common others in clonal expansion.

With 60 Vbeta and 13 Jbeta primers, the PCR was carried out. Assay: immunoSEQ multiplex PCR; the TCRdb copy retains only in-frame clones and omits some. The sample has about 120,000 clones, more than 80% seen once; the top ten hold 2% to 3%. This CDR3 spans 14 amino acids. Trimming at V came to 7 bases and at J to 3 bases, leaving 8 bases not matched to a gene. Germline loops: CDR1 LNHDA, CDR2 SQIVND (reference sequence). About this clone itself: The antigen is undetermined.

Material: PBMCs. This TCR derives from a man aged 30 to 39 in good health and CMV-seronegative. J is TRBJ1-1 and V is TRBV19; 7 bases are a match to TRBD1. The CDR3, as DNA: TGTGCCAGTACCATGGGGACAGACTACACTGAAGCTTTCTTT. As protein: CASTMGTDYTEAFF.